These 14 T cell receptor beta chains came from one sample sequenced in a study of blood T cell repertoires in COVID-19. Method: immunoSEQ multiplex PCR; TCRdb's copy keeps in-frame clones and lacks some. This repertoire shows under 80,000 clones, 70% to 90% found once; its top ten account for 3% to 5%. Sequencing was performed on peripheral blood. The receptor source for this set is a man between 65 and 85 years old with active COVID-19.

This chain links TRBV6-2 or TRBV6-3 with TRBJ2-1; 11 bases fit TRBD2. Per the germline V gene, CDR1 is MNHEY and CDR2 is SVGEGT. V lost 2 bases to trimming and J lost 6 bases; unmatched junction nucleotides: 6. The CDR3 sequence is 16 residues long. The DNA of the CDR3 is TGTGCCAGCAGTTACGGGCTAGCGGGAGGTTTCAATGAGCAGTTCTTC. As protein: CASSYGLAGGFNEQFF.

The J gene is TRBJ1-5, the V gene TRBV7-2; 8 nucleotides line up with TRBD1. After removal of 4 bases from V and 0 bases from J, the junction contained 14 bases not matched to a gene. In germline, CDR1 is SGHTA, CDR2 FQGNSA. The CDR3 is made up of 19 amino acids. The chain's CDR3 is CASSSAPEGQAYSNQPQHF. The CDR3 nucleotides read TGTGCCAGCAGCTCGGCCCCCGAGGGACAGGCCTATAGCAATCAGCCCCAGCATTTT.

V gene TRBV3-1 (or the pseudogene TRBV3-2) combines with J gene TRBJ2-3; D is unclear. Trimming took 0 bases from V and 1 from J, leaving 11 bases between them. The germline V gene has CDR1 LGHDT and CDR2 YNNKEL (reference sequence). The CDR3 length is 16 residues. The CDR3 DNA reads TGTGCCAGCAGCCAAGAGATAGCCTCTGGCACAGATACGCAGTATTTT. Amino acids: CASSQEIASGTDTQYF.

The rearrangement joins TRBV7-6 to TRBJ2-7; tentatively, D is TRBD2 (5 bases). From germline, CDR1 is SGHVS and CDR2 FNYEAQ. V shed 7 bases and J shed 5 bases, with 21 bases lying between them. The CDR3 runs to 15 residues. DNA for the CDR3: TGTGCCAGCACCCCCATCGGAGGCCCGACCCACGAGCAGTACTTC. Encoded protein: CASTPIGGPTHEQYF. The full variable domain, with the rest looked up from reference TRBV7-6 and TRBJ2-7, is GAGVSQSPRYKVTKRGQDVALRCDPISGHVSLYWYRQALGQGPEFLTYFNYEAQQDKSGLPNDRFSAERPEGSISTLTIQRTEQRDSAMYRCASTPIGGPTHEQYFGPGTRLTVT.

This clone was seen just once. The chain links TRBV11-3 to TRBJ2-2; D uncertain. V gave up 5 bases and J gave up 4 bases, with 17 bases separating them. The CDR3 is 16 amino acids. The germline V gene encodes CDR1 SGHNT and CDR2 YENEEA. CDR3 region: CASSPSSATGTGELFF. Here the CDR3 DNA reads TGTGCCAGCAGCCCCAGTTCCGCGACGGGCACCGGGGAGCTGTTTTTT. The whole variable domain, remainder taken from reference TRBV11-3 and TRBJ2-2, is EAGVVQSPRYKIIEKKQPVAFWCNPISGHNTLYWYLQNLGQGPELLIRYENEEAVDDSQLPKDRFSAERLKGVDSTLKIQPAELGDSAVYLCASSPSSATGTGELFFGEGSRLTVL.

The rearrangement joins TRBV6-5 to TRBJ2-5; perhaps TRBD2 as D (6 bases). Germline V gene sequence: CDR1 MNHEY, CDR2 SVGAGI. The CDR3 is 12 amino acids. The V and J ends lost 2 bases and 6 bases respectively, with 7 bases between them. CDR3 in amino acids: CASSYGGKTQYF. The CDR3 nucleotides are TGTGCCAGCAGTTACGGGGGGAAGACCCAGTACTTC.

The rearrangement joins TRBV3-1 (or the pseudogene TRBV3-2) to TRBJ2-7; a possible D gene is TRBD2 (7 bases). V was shortened by 9 bases and J by 2 bases, with 20 bases between the two germline ends. The CDR3 length is 15 residues. Germline CDR1 LGHDT, CDR2 YNNKEL (reference sequence). CDR3 bases: TGTGCCAGATGGGGGGGGCAGAGGGCACCCTACGAGCAGTACTTC. It encodes CARWGGQRAPYEQYF.

This chain connects TRBV12-1 to TRBJ1-3; the table's D gene call, TRBD1, was not cross checked with the DNA. TRBV12-1 is assigned pseudogene status. The CDR3 has 14 residues. The CDR3 here is CASINRDLGNTIYF. The CDR3 nucleotides are TGTGCCAGCATCAACAGGGACCTGGGAAACACCATATATTTT.

The chain couples TRBV13 to TRBJ2-3, with 15 bases lining up with TRBD2. CDR1 and CDR2 from the germline V gene are PRHDT and FYEKMQ (reference sequence). V shed 4 bases, J shed 6 bases, and the junction held 14 bases outside the gene matches. The CDR3 runs 19 residues. CDR3 DNA sequence: TGTGCCAGCAGCTCATTTGTTGGGACTAGCGGGAGGAGGGCCGATACGCAGTATTTT. Amino acid sequence: CASSSFVGTSGRRADTQYF.

V usage is TRBV18 and J usage is TRBJ1-2; tentatively, D is TRBD1 (6 bases). The CDR3 runs 11 residues. CDR1 and CDR2 from the germline V gene are KGHSH and LQKENI. Trimming left V 5 bases short and J 8 bases short, with 9 bases between. The CDR3 sequence is CASSSGGGYTF. In DNA form, the CDR3 reads TGTGCCAGCTCATCTGGGGGCGGCTACACCTTC. Complete variable domain (other parts from reference TRBV18 and TRBJ1-2): NAGVMQNPRHLVRRRGQEARLRCSPMKGHSHVYWYRQLPEEGLKFMVYLQKENIIDESGMPKERFSAEFPKEGPSILRIQQVVRGDSAAYFCASSSGGGYTFGSGTRLTVV.

The chain recombines TRBV11-2 with TRBJ2-4; tentative D call: TRBD2 (6 bases). V was pared by 3 bases and J by 0 bases, with 12 bases between. The CDR3 loop spans 16 amino acids. Germline-derived CDR1 and CDR2 are SGHAT and FQNNGV. In DNA, the CDR3 is TGTGCCAGCAGCTTCCCGGGACTCCTAGCCAAAAACATTCAGTACTTC. This encodes CASSFPGLLAKNIQYF.

In this sample, this clone turned up a few times. This chain uses TRBV5-4 with TRBJ1-6, with D perhaps matching TRBD1 (6 bases). Between the trimmed V and J ends, which lost 4 bases and 7 bases, there was a span of 12 bases. Germline V gene lookup returns CDR1 SGHNT and CDR2 YYREEE (reference sequence). This CDR3 region has 14 residues. In nucleotides, the CDR3 is TGTGCCAGCAGCCCCCCGGGACACAATTCACCCCTCCACTTT. This gives the protein CASSPPGHNSPLHF.

The chain links TRBV7-3 to TRBJ2-2, with 11 bases that match TRBD2. Per germline, CDR1 SGHTA and CDR2 FQGTGA. V was clipped by 5 bases and J by 0 bases; unmatched bases: 5. CDR3 length: 17 amino acids. CDR3 sequence reads: CASSARGLAANTGELFF. DNA for the CDR3: TGTGCCAGCAGCGCCCGGGGACTAGCGGCGAACACCGGGGAGCTGTTTTTT.

The chain joins TRBV30 to TRBJ2-7; 15 bases line up with TRBD2. The CDR3 loop spans 14 amino acids. With 6 bases clipped from V and 7 bases from J, the junction kept 7 bases outside the gene matches. From germline, CDR1 is GTSNPN and CDR2 SVGIG (reference sequence). The CDR3 spells CACGLAGGPGEQYF. The CDR3 DNA sequence: TGTGCCTGTGGACTAGCGGGAGGGCCTGGGGAGCAGTACTTC.